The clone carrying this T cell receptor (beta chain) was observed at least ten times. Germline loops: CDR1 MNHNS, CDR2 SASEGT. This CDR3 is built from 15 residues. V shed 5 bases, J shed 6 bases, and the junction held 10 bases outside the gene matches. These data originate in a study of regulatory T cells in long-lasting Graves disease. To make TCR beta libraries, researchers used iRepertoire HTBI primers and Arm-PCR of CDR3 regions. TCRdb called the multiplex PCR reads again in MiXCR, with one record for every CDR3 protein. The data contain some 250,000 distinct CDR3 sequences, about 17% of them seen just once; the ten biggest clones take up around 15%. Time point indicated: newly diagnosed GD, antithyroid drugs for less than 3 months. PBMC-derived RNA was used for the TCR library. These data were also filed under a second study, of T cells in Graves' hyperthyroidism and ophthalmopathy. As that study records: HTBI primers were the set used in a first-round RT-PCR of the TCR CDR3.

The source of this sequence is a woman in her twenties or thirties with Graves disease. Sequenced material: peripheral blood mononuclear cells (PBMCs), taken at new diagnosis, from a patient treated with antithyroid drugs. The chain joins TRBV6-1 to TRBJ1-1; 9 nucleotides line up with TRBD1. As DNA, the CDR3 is TGTGCCAGCAGTACTACAGGGGGCCGGCGGTCTGAAGCTTTCTTT. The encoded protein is CASSTTGGRRSEAFF.